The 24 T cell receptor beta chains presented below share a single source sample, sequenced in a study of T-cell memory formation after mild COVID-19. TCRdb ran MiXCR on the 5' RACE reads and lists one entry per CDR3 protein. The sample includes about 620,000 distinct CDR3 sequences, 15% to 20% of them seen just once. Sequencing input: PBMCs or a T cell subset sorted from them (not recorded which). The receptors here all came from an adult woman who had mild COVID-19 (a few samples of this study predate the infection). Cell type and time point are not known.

CDR3: CATQTGGEQFF. The CDR3 nucleotides read TGTGCCACCCAGACAGGGGGTGAGCAGTTCTTC. The chain employs TRBV6-5 and TRBJ2-1; 9 bases align to TRBD1. CDR1 MNHEY and CDR2 SVGAGI come from the germline V gene. This CDR3 is 11 amino acids long. V lost 10 bases, J lost 9 bases, and 4 bases stayed unmatched.

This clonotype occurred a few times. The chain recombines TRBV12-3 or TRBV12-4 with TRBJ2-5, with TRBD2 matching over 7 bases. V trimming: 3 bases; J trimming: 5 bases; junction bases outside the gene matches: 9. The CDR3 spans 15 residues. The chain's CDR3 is CASSFGQIAGETQYF. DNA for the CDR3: TGTGCCAGCAGTTTCGGGCAGATAGCGGGCGAGACCCAGTACTTC.

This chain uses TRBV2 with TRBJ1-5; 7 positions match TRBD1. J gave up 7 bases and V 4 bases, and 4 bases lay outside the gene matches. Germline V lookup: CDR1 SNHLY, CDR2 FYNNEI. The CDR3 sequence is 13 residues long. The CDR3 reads CASSVTGLQPQHF. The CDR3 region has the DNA TGTGCCAGCAGTGTGACAGGGCTACAGCCCCAGCATTTT.

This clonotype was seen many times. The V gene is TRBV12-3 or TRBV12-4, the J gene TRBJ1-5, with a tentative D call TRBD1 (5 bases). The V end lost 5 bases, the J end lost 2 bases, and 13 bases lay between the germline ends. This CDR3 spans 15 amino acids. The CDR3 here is CASSAQGIGNQPQHF. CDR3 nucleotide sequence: TGTGCCAGCAGTGCCCAGGGTATTGGCAATCAGCCCCAGCATTTT.

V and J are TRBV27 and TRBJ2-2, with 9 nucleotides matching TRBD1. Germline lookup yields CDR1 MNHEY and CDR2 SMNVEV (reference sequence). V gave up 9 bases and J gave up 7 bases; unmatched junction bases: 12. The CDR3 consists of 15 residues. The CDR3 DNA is TGTGCCAGTTATCCCTCGGGACAGGGTGACGGGGAGCTGTTTTTT. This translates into CASYPSGQGDGELFF.

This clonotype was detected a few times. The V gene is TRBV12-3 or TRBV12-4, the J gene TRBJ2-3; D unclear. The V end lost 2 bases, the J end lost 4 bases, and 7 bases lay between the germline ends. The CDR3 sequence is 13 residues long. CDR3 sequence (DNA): TGTGCCAGCAGTTTAAACAGCCCAGATACGCAGTATTTT. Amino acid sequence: CASSLNSPDTQYF.

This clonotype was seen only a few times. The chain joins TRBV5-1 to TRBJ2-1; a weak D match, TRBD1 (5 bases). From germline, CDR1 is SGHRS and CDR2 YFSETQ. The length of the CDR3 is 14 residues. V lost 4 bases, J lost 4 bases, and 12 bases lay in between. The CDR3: CASSRSTEYNEQFF. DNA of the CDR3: TGCGCCAGCAGCCGATCGACAGAATACAATGAGCAGTTCTTC.

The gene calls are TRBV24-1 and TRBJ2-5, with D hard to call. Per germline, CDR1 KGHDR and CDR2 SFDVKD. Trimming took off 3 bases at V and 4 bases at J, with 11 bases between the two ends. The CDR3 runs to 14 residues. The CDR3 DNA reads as TGTGCCACCAGTGATCATGGACCTGGAGAGACCCAGTACTTC. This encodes CATSDHGPGETQYF.

The CDR3 DNA is TGTGCCAGCAGGTCGATAGCGGGAGTCCACAATGAGCAGTTCTTC. It translates to CASRSIAGVHNEQFF. J is TRBJ2-1 and V is TRBV11-2, with 9 nucleotides matching TRBD2. There are 15 residues in the CDR3. Germline V lookup: CDR1 SGHAT, CDR2 FQNNGV. V was pared by 6 bases and J by 5 bases, with 8 bases of the junction left unmatched.

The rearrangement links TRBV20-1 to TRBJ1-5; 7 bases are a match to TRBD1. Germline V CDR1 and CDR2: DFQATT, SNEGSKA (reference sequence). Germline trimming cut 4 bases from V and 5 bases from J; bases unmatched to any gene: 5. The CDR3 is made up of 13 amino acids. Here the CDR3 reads CSAIRDSHQPQHF. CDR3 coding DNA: TGCAGTGCTATTAGGGACAGTCATCAGCCCCAGCATTTT.

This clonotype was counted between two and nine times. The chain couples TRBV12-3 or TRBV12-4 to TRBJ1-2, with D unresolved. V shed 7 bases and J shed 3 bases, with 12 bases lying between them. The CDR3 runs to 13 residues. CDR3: CASTSGVHYGYTF. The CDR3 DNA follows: TGTGCCAGCACCAGTGGGGTACACTATGGCTACACCTTC.

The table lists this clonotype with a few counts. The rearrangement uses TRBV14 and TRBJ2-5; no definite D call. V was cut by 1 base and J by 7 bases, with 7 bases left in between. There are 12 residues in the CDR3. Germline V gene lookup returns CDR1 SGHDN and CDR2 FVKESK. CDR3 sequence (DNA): TGTGCCAGCAGCCAAGGATTGGGGACCCAGTACTTC. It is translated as CASSQGLGTQYF. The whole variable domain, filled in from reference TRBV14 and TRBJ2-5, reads EAGVTQFPSHSVIEKGQTVTLRCDPISGHDNLYWYRRVMGKEIKFLLHFVKESKQDESGMPNNRFLAERTGGTYSTLKVQPAELEDSGVYFCASSQGLGTQYFGPGTRLLVL.

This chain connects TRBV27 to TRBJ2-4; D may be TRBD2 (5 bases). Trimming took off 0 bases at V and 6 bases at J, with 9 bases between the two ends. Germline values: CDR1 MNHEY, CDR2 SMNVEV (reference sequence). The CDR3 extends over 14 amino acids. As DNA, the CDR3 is TGTGCCAGCAGTTTATCGGCGGGCCCAAACATTCAGTACTTC. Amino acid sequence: CASSLSAGPNIQYF.

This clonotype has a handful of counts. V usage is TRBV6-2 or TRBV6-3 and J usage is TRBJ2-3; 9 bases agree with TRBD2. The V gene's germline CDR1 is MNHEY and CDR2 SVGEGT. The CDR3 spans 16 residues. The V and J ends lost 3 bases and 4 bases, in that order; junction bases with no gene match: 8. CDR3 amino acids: CASSYSLAGVSDTQYF. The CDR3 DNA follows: TGTGCCAGCAGTTATTCGTTAGCGGGAGTATCAGATACGCAGTATTTT.

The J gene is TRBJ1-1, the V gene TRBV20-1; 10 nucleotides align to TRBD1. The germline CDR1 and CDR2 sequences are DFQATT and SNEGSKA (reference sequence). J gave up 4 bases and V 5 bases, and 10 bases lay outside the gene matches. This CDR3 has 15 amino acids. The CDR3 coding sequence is TGCAGTGCTCGCGTCAGTAGGACAGGGGGCACTGAAGCTTTCTTT. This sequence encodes CSARVSRTGGTEAFF.

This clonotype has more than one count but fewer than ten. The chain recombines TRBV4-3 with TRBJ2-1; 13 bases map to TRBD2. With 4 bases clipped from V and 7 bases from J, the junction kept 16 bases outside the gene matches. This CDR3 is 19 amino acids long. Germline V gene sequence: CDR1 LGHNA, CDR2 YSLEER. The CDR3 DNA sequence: TGCGCCAGCAGCCGCGAAGTACTAGCGGGAGGGCCCGGTGTGAATGAGCAGTTCTTC. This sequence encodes CASSREVLAGGPGVNEQFF.

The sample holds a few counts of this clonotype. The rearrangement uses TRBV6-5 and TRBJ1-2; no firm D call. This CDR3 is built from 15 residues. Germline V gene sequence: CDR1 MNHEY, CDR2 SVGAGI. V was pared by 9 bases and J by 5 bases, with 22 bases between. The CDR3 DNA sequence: TGTGCCAGTAGCCCCGCGTCGAGGTTTCAGTATGGCTACACCTTC. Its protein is CASSPASRFQYGYTF.

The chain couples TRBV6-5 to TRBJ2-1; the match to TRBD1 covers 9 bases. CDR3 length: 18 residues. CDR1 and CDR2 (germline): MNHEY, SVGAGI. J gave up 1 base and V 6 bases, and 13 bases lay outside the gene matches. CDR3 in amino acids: CASSTPRQGVKSYNEQFF. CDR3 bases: TGTGCCAGCAGCACTCCTCGACAGGGGGTAAAGTCCTACAATGAGCAGTTCTTC.

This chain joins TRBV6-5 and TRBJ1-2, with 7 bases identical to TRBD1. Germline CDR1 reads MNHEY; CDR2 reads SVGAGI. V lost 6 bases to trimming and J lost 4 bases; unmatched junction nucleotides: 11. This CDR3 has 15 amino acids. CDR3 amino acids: CASSSPRDSSYGYTF. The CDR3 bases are TGTGCCAGCAGCTCACCCCGGGACAGTAGCTATGGCTACACCTTC.

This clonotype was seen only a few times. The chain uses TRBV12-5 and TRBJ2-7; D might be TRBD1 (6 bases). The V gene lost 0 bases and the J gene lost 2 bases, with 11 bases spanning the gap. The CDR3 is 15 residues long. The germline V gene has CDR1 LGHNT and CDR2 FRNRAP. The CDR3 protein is CASGLVQGAPYEQYF. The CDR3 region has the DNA TGTGCTAGTGGTTTGGTACAGGGAGCGCCCTACGAGCAGTACTTC.

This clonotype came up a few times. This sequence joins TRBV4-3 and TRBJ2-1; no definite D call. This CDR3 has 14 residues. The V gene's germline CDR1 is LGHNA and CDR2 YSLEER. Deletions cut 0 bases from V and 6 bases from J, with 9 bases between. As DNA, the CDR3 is TGCGCCAGCAGCCAAGATATGAGGAGCAATGAGCAGTTCTTC. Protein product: CASSQDMRSNEQFF.

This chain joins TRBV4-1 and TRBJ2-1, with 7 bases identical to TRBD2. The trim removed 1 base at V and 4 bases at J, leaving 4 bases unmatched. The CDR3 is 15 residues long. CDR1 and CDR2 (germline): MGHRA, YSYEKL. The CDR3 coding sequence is TGCGCCAGCAGCCAAGGTCCGGGGGGATACAATGAGCAGTTCTTC. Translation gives CASSQGPGGYNEQFF.

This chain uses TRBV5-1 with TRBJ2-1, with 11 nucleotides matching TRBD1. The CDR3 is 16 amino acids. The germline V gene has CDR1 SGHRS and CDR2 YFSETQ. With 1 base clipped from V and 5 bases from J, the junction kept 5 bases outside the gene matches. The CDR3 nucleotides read TGCGCCAGCAGCTTGAGGACAGGGGGCACTGACAATGAGCAGTTCTTC. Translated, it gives CASSLRTGGTDNEQFF.

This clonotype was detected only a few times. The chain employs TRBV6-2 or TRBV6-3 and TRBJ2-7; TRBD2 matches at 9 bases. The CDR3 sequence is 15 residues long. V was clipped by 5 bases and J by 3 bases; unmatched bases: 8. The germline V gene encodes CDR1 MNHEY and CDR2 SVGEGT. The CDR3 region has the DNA TGTGCCAGCAGTCCCAGCGGGAGGAAGGGCTACGAGCAGTACTTC. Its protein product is CASSPSGRKGYEQYF.